This TCR beta chain emerged from a study of blood T cell repertoires in COVID-19 (dated by TCRdb to about 2020). Looking at the study overall: Samples covering the acute and convalescent phases of COVID-19 were provided by collaborators in the United States, Italy and Spain. Sample metadata almost always included a de-identified subject ID, COVID-19 status, age in years and sex. The prospective study material was composed of cDNA or gDNA derived from T cells, B-cell-depleted T cells, or PBMCs. The samples were drawn from two sources: the first 160 participants of the ongoing ImmuneRACE study, and approximately 1,300 subjects contributed by 6 global collaborators. Deeply sampled blood TCRbeta repertoires from subjects exposed to, actively infected with, or recovered from COVID-19 were included in the dataset. A freely available public database, intended as a resource for researchers studying the immune response to SARS-CoV-2, is where the repertoires were released. HLA class I and class II types, where available, came from metadata supplied by the sample provider rather than from assay-based typing. Results the study describes overall, beyond this receptor: Clinical and demographic metadata were provided uncurated, with the amount varying by source and participant.

TCRbeta CDR3 regions were amplified from genomic DNA by means of the immunoSEQ Assay, a bias-controlled multiplex PCR. Per the source publication's procedure: The number of nucleated cells in each sample was estimated by amplification of reference gene primers within the assay. To quantify the absolute abundance of each unique TCRbeta CDR3 rearrangement, sequence reads were collapsed and filtered. For each sample, productive Simpson clonality was calculated as the square root of Simpson's diversity index over productive rearrangements. The table was pulled from immuneACCESS by TCRdb, which kept in-frame rearrangements only. Such tables lose some clones; where checked, under half of the loss comes from unresolved V genes, and the rest has no known cause. V, J and clone size are taken as reported in that table, and D and trimming were inferred from the DNA itself. This sample comprises some 100,000 clones, roughly nine tenths of them detected only once. Together, the top ten hold 1.8% of the sample.

Each collaborating institution followed its own protocols to collect whole blood in K2EDTA tubes. For TCRbeta analysis, collaborator samples were shipped as frozen whole blood, as isolated PBMCs, or as DNA extracted from either sample type. On this clone: Its target antigen remains unknown. No much larger clone exists at a distance of one base, and base qualities are not known.

The germline V gene encodes CDR1 KGHDR and CDR2 SFDVKD. From the cysteine up to the phenylalanine, the CDR3 has a length of 15 residues. The entry retains the CDR3 DNA only, 45 bases that are in frame from base 1. V and J are trimmed by 2 bases and 7 bases, and the gene matches miss 5 bases of the junction. The V and J genes are TRBV24-1 and TRBJ2-2, and 8 junction bases match TRBD2. This TCR was sampled from a human donor with active COVID-19. The donor label of this sample is uncertain. The sequencing input was peripheral blood. The CDR3 reads CATSDYGGADGELFF. The DNA sequence reads TGTGCCACCAGTGATTACGGGGGGGCAGACGGGGAGCTGTTTTTT.